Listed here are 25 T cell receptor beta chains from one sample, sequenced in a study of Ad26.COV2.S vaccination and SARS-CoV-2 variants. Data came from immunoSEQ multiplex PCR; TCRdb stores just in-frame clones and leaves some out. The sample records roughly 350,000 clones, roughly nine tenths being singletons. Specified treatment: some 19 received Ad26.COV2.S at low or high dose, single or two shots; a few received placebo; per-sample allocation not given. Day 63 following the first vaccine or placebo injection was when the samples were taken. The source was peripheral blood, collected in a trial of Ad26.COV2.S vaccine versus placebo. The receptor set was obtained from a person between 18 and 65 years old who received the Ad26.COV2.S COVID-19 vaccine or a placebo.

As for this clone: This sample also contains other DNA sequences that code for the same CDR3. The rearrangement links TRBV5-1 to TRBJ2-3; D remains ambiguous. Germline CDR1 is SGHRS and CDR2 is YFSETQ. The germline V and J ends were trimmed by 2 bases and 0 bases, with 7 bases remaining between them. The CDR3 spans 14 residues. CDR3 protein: CASSFGGSTDTQYF. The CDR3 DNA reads TGCGCCAGCAGCTTTGGTGGGAGCACAGATACGCAGTATTTT.

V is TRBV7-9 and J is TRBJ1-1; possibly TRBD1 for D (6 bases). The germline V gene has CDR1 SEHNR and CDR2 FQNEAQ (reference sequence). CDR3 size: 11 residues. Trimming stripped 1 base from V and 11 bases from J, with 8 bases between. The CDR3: CASSLVGAAFF. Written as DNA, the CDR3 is TGTGCCAGCAGCTTAGTGGGGGCTGCTTTCTTT.

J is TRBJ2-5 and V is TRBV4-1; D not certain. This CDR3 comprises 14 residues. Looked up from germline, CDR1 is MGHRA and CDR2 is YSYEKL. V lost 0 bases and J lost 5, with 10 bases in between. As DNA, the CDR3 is TGCGCCAGCAGCCAAGATTCCCAGAGGGAGACCCAGTACTTC. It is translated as CASSQDSQRETQYF.

CDR3 residues: CASSLAGTANTEAFF. CDR3 nucleotides: TGTGCCAGCAGCTTAGCCGGGACAGCGAACACTGAAGCTTTCTTT. The J gene is TRBJ1-1, the V gene TRBV7-9; 7 nucleotides align to TRBD1. CDR1 SEHNR and CDR2 FQNEAQ come from the germline V gene (reference sequence). This CDR3 spans 15 amino acids. V lost 0 bases, J lost 1 base, and 2 bases stayed unmatched.

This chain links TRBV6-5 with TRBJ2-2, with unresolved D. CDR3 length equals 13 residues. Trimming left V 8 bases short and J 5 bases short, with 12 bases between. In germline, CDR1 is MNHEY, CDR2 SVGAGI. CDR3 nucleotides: TGTGCCAGCGAAAAGACGGAGACCGGGGAGCTGTTTTTT. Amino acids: CASEKTETGELFF.

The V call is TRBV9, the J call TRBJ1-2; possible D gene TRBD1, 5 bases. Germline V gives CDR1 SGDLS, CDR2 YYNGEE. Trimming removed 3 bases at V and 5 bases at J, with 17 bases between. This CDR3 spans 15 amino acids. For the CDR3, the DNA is TGTGCCAGCAGCGCAGGGACGGTAAGAAGGTATGGCTACACCTTC. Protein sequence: CASSAGTVRRYGYTF.

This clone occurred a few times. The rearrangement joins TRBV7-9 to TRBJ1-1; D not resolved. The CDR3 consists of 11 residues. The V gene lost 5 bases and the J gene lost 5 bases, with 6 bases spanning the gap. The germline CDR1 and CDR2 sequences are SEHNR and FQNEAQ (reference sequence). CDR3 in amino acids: CASSVGTEAFF. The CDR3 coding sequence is TGTGCCAGCAGCGTGGGGACTGAAGCTTTCTTT.

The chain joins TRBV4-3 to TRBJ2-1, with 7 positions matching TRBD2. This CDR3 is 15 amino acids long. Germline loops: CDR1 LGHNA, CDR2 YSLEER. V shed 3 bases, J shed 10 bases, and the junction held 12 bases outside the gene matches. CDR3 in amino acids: CASSQGLPAYQEQFF. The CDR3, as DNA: TGCGCCAGCAGCCAGGGACTACCCGCCTACCAGGAGCAGTTCTTC.

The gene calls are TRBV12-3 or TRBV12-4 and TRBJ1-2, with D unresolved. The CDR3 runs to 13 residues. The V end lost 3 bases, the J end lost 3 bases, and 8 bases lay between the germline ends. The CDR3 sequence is CASSLGSYYGYTF. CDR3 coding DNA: TGTGCCAGCAGTTTGGGGAGCTACTATGGCTACACCTTC.

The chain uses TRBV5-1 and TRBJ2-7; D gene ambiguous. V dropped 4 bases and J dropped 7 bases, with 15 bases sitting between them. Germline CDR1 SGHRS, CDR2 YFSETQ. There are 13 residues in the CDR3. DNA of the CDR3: TGCGCCAGCAGCCCGACTGGTTTTGGGGAGCAGTACTTC. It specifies CASSPTGFGEQYF.

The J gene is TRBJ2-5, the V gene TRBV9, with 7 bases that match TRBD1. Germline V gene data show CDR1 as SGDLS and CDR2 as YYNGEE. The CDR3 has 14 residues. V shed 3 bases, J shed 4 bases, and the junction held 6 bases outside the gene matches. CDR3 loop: CASSAQGDRETQYF. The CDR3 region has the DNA TGTGCCAGCAGCGCTCAGGGGGATCGAGAGACCCAGTACTTC. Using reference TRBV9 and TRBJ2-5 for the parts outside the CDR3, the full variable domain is DSGVTQTPKHLITATGQRVTLRCSPRSGDLSVYWYQQSLDQGLQFLIQYYNGEERAKGNILERFSAQQFPDLHSELNLSSLELGDSALYFCASSAQGDRETQYFGPGTRLLVL.

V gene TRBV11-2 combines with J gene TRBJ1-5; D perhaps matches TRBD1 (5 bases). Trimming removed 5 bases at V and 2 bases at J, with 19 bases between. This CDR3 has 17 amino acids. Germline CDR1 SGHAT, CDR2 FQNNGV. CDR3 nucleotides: TGTGCCAGCAGCCCCACGGGGGGAAAGATCGGCAATCAGCCCCAGCATTTT. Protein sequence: CASSPTGGKIGNQPQHF.

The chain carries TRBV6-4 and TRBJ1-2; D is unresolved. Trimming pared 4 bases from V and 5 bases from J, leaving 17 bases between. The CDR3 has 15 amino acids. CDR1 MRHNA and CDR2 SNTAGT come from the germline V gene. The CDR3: CASSAREGASYGYTF. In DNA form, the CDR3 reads TGTGCCAGCAGTGCCCGAGAAGGCGCCTCGTATGGCTACACCTTC.

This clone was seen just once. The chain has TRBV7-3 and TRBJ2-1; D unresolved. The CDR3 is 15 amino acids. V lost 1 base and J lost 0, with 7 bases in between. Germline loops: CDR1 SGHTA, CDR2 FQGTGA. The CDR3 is CASSLSGNSYNEQFF. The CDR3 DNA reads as TGTGCCAGCAGCTTAAGCGGCAACTCCTACAATGAGCAGTTCTTC.

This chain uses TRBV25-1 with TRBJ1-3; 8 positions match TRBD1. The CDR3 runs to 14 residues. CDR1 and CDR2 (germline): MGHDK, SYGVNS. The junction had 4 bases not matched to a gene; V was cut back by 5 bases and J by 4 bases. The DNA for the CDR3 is TGTGCCAGCAGTCCGACAGGGGAGGGAAACACCATATATTTT. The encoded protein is CASSPTGEGNTIYF.

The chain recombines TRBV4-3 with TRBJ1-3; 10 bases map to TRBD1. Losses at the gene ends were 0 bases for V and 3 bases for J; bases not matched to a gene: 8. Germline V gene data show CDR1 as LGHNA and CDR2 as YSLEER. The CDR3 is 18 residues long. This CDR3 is CASSQDPRTGGFGNTIYF. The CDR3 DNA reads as TGCGCCAGCAGCCAAGATCCCCGGACAGGGGGTTTTGGAAACACCATATATTTT.

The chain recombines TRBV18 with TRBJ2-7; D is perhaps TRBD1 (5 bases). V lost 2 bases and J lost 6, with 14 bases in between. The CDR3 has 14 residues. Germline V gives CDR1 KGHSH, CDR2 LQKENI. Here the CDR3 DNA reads TGTGCCAGCTCACCAGGGGCGCAGGGCGGCGAGCAGTACTTC. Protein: CASSPGAQGGEQYF.

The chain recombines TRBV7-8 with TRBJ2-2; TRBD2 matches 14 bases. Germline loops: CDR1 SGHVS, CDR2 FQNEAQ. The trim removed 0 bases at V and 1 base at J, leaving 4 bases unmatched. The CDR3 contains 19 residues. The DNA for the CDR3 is TGTGCCAGCAGCTTAGCTTGGACTAGCGGGAGGAGGAACACCGGGGAGCTGTTTTTT. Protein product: CASSLAWTSGRRNTGELFF.

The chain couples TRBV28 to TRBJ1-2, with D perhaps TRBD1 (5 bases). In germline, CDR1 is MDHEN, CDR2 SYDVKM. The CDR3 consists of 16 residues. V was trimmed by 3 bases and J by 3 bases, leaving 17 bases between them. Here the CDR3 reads CASSLAGTGKDYGYTF. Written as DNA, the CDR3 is TGTGCCAGCAGTTTGGCTGGGACGGGAAAGGACTATGGCTACACCTTC.

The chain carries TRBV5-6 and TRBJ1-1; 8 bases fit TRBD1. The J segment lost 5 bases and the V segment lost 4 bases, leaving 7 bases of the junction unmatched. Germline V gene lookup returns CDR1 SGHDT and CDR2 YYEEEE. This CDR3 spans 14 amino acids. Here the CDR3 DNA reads TGTGCCAGCAGCCCGTTACAGGGGGGGACTGAAGCTTTCTTT. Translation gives CASSPLQGGTEAFF.

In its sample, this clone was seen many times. The CDR3 loop reads CASSQVWSGSYEQYF. The DNA of the CDR3 is TGCGCCAGCAGCCAAGTTTGGAGCGGCTCCTACGAGCAGTACTTC. The V gene is TRBV4-3, the J gene TRBJ2-7; D might be TRBD2 (5 bases). This CDR3 has 15 amino acids. Germline V gene data show CDR1 as LGHNA and CDR2 as YSLEER. Between the trimmed V and J ends, which lost 1 base and 0 bases, there was a span of 10 bases.

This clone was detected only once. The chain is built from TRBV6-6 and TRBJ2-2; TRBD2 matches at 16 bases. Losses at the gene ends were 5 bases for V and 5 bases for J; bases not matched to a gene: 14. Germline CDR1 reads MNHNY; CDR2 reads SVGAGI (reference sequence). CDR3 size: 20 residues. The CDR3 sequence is CASSPRQEGLAGGFTGELFF. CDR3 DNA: TGTGCCAGCAGTCCGCGGCAGGAGGGACTAGCGGGAGGGTTTACCGGGGAGCTGTTTTTT.

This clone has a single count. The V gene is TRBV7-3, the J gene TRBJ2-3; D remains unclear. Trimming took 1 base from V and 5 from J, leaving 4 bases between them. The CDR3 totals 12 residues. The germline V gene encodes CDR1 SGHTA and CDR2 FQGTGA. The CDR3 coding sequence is TGTGCCAGCAGCTTAATGGGAGATACGCAGTATTTT. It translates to CASSLMGDTQYF.

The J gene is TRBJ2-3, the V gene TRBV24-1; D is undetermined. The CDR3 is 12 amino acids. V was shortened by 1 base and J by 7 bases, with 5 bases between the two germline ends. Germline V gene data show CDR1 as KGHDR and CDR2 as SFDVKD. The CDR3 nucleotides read TGTGCCACCAGTGATTTTGATAATACGCAGTATTTT. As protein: CATSDFDNTQYF.

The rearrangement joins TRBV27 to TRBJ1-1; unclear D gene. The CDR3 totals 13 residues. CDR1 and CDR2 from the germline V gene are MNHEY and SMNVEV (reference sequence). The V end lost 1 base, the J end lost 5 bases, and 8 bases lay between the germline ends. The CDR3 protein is CASSLFAETEAFF. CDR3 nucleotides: TGTGCCAGCAGTTTATTCGCCGAGACTGAAGCTTTCTTT.